Each of the 27 T cell receptor beta chains below was sequenced from the same sample in a study of T-cell memory formation after mild COVID-19. TCRdb itself ran the 5' RACE reads through MiXCR, one entry per CDR3 protein. This table has around 130,000 distinct CDR3 sequences, around 14% appearing once. Sequences were obtained from PBMCs or a T cell subset sorted from them (not recorded which). The source of these receptors is an adult woman who had mild COVID-19 (a few samples of this study predate the infection). Cell type and time point are not known.

This clonotype was found a few times. The chain carries TRBV19 and TRBJ2-1, with no clear D. V was clipped by 2 bases and J by 4 bases, with 6 bases between them. The CDR3 contains 13 residues. Germline assignment: CDR1 LNHDA and CDR2 SQIVND (reference sequence). The CDR3 bases are TGTGCCAGTAGTATAAGTCGATACAATGAGCAGTTCTTC. Translated: CASSISRYNEQFF.

A few counts support this clonotype. The DNA for the CDR3 is TGCGCCAGCAGCCAAGAATCGGGGACAGGGGGTGAAGCTTTCTTT. It yields the protein CASSQESGTGGEAFF. The chain uses TRBV4-3 and TRBJ1-1, with 11 bases fitting TRBD1. This CDR3 region has 15 residues. Germline loops: CDR1 LGHNA, CDR2 YSLEER. J was trimmed by 7 bases and V by 0 bases; bases with no gene match: 4.

This chain uses TRBV12-3 or TRBV12-4 with TRBJ2-2; D is undetermined. This CDR3 is 16 amino acids long. Trimming removed 5 bases from V and 2 bases from J, with 15 bases in between. The CDR3 protein is CASSAPHLINTGELFF. CDR3 bases: TGTGCCAGCAGTGCCCCCCATTTGATTAACACCGGGGAGCTGTTTTTT.

The chain uses TRBV20-1 and TRBJ2-5; 8 bases are a match to TRBD2. This CDR3 is built from 18 residues. CDR1 DFQATT and CDR2 SNEGSKA come from the germline V gene (reference sequence). After removal of 0 bases from V and 3 bases from J, the junction contained 15 bases not matched to a gene. CDR3 residues: CSARDPLSSGRIKETQYF. The CDR3 coding sequence is TGCAGTGCTAGAGACCCTTTGTCAAGCGGGAGAATTAAAGAGACCCAGTACTTC.

This clonotype was counted a few times. The chain is built from TRBV11-2 and TRBJ1-1; possibly TRBD1 for D (6 bases). The CDR3 is made up of 12 amino acids. The V gene lost 5 bases and the J gene lost 8 bases, with 12 bases spanning the gap. CDR1 is SGHAT and CDR2 is FQNNGV in the germline V gene. The CDR3 bases are TGTGCCAGCAGCACCCAGGGGACGGAAGCTTTCTTT. Its protein product is CASSTQGTEAFF.

In this sample, this clonotype turned up a few times. This chain links TRBV30 with TRBJ2-7; D possibly corresponds to TRBD1 (5 bases). Looked up from germline, CDR1 is GTSNPN and CDR2 is SVGIG (reference sequence). The CDR3 length is 12 residues. Trimming took 0 bases from V and 3 from J, leaving 6 bases between them. CDR3 in amino acids: CAWSVTGYEQYF. The CDR3 DNA reads as TGTGCCTGGAGTGTAACAGGCTACGAGCAGTACTTC.

The chain couples TRBV24-1 to TRBJ1-1; D gene unclear. CDR3 length equals 15 residues. Trimming shortened V by 2 bases and J by 4 bases, and 13 bases separated the two germline ends. Germline V lookup: CDR1 KGHDR, CDR2 SFDVKD. CDR3 sequence reads: CATSDSTLETTEAFF. The CDR3 DNA sequence: TGTGCCACCAGTGATTCCACTCTCGAGACCACTGAAGCTTTCTTT.

The chain couples TRBV24-1 to TRBJ1-6, with no clear D. Trimming shortened V by 7 bases and J by 12 bases, and 15 bases separated the two germline ends. The CDR3 runs 13 residues. Germline V gene sequence: CDR1 KGHDR, CDR2 SFDVKD. In DNA, the CDR3 is TGTGCCACCAGATCCTCGGTGCCAGGACCCCTCCACTTT. Protein: CATRSSVPGPLHF.

This clonotype was found a few times. This chain links TRBV7-9 with TRBJ2-7; D assignment may be TRBD1 or TRBD2 (5 bases each). This CDR3 has 12 residues. The V end lost 8 bases, the J end lost 6 bases, and 14 bases lay between the germline ends. Germline V CDR1 and CDR2: SEHNR, FQNEAQ (reference sequence). The CDR3 region has the DNA TGTGCCAGCGGATGGGATGGGGGCGAGCAGTACTTC. Its translation is CASGWDGGEQYF.

This clonotype was seen more than once but under ten times. The rearrangement joins TRBV12-3 or TRBV12-4 to TRBJ2-7, with D possibly being TRBD1 (6 bases). CDR3 length equals 15 residues. Trimming pared 0 bases from V and 5 bases from J, leaving 14 bases between. This CDR3 is CASSLAGTGWHEQYF. In DNA, the CDR3 is TGTGCCAGCAGTTTAGCGGGAACAGGGTGGCACGAGCAGTACTTC.

This clonotype has only a few counts. The chain recombines TRBV20-1 with TRBJ2-3; weak D call: TRBD1 (6 bases). The V gene's germline CDR1 is DFQATT and CDR2 SNEGSKA (reference sequence). The CDR3 has 13 amino acids. The V end lost 2 bases, the J end lost 4 bases, and 10 bases lay between the germline ends. The CDR3 here is CSARPGQPDTQYF. CDR3 coding DNA: TGCAGTGCTAGACCGGGACAACCAGATACGCAGTATTTT.

This clonotype was counted many times. The rearrangement links TRBV2 to TRBJ2-7; D may correspond to TRBD1 or TRBD2 (5 bases each). The germline V gene has CDR1 SNHLY and CDR2 FYNNEI. CDR3 size: 15 residues. V was pared by 0 bases and J by 0 bases, with 9 bases between. The CDR3: CASSEARDGSYEQYF. CDR3 nucleotide sequence: TGTGCCAGCAGTGAAGCCCGGGACGGCTCCTACGAGCAGTACTTC.

This clonotype was seen a few times. The chain employs TRBV10-3 and TRBJ1-1; a possible D gene is TRBD1 (6 bases). There are 15 residues in the CDR3. V was clipped by 2 bases and J by 0 bases, with 10 bases between them. Germline assignment: CDR1 ENHRY and CDR2 SYGVKD. The CDR3 DNA is TGTGCCATCAGTGAGGAGGGGGGGATGAACACTGAAGCTTTCTTT. Its translation is CAISEEGGMNTEAFF.

Only a few counts were recorded for this clonotype. The rearrangement links TRBV30 to TRBJ1-1, with D tentatively TRBD1 (5 bases). Trimming cost V 0 bases and J 4 bases, with 15 bases left between them. Germline V gives CDR1 GTSNPN, CDR2 SVGIG (reference sequence). The CDR3 is 15 residues long. The CDR3 protein is CAWSVGALGVTEAFF. CDR3 nucleotide sequence: TGTGCCTGGAGTGTAGGCGCGTTAGGGGTCACTGAAGCTTTCTTT.

The CDR3 DNA is TGTGCCAGCAGCTTAGGCCGGGACTACGAGCAGTACTTC. This gives the protein CASSLGRDYEQYF. The chain carries TRBV7-2 and TRBJ2-7; possible D gene TRBD2, 5 bases. The germline V and J ends were trimmed by 1 base and 3 bases, with 7 bases remaining between them. CDR1 and CDR2 (germline): SGHTA, FQGNSA. This CDR3 has 13 residues. The full variable domain, with the rest looked up from reference TRBV7-2 and TRBJ2-7, is GAGVSQSPSNKVTEKGKDVELRCDPISGHTALYWYRQSLGQGLEFLIYFQGNSAPDKSGLPSDRFSAERTGGSVSTLTIQRTQQEDSAVYLCASSLGRDYEQYFGPGTRLTVT.

In its sample, this clonotype was seen a few times. V gene TRBV6-5 combines with J gene TRBJ1-2; 8 bases line up with TRBD1. Germline V gene lookup returns CDR1 MNHEY and CDR2 SVGAGI. The CDR3 has 16 amino acids. Unmatched junction bases numbered 11, after V lost 2 bases and J lost 6 bases. The CDR3 here is CASSYAGQVVWDGYTF. As DNA, the CDR3 is TGTGCCAGCAGTTACGCGGGACAGGTGGTTTGGGATGGCTACACCTTC.

The chain combines TRBV6-5 with TRBJ2-1; D may be TRBD1 (6 bases). Germline CDR1 and CDR2: MNHEY and SVGAGI. The CDR3 sequence is 16 residues long. V shed 0 bases and J shed 9 bases, with 18 bases lying between them. The CDR3 is CASSYSALVQGGEQFF. DNA for the CDR3: TGTGCCAGCAGTTACTCGGCTTTGGTACAGGGTGGTGAGCAGTTCTTC.

This clonotype was picked up a small number of times. This chain links TRBV9 with TRBJ2-3; a weak D match, TRBD2 (6 bases). The CDR3 extends over 17 amino acids. Germline CDR1 is SGDLS and CDR2 is YYNGEE. V was pared by 0 bases and J by 5 bases, with 19 bases between. The CDR3 loop is CASSVESGELIRDTQYF. In nucleotides, the CDR3 is TGTGCCAGCAGCGTAGAGTCGGGGGAGCTTATCAGAGATACGCAGTATTTT.

CDR3: CASSPGLAGDRAGQFF. CDR3 nucleotide sequence: TGTGCCAGCAGTCCCGGGCTAGCGGGGGACCGCGCTGGGCAGTTCTTC. The J gene is TRBJ2-1, the V gene TRBV6-4, with 10 bases lining up with TRBD2. The CDR3 consists of 16 residues. CDR1 MRHNA and CDR2 SNTAGT come from the germline V gene. V gave up 5 bases and J gave up 12 bases; unmatched junction bases: 16.

A few counts support this clonotype. V gene TRBV2 combines with J gene TRBJ1-4; D gene unclear. Germline CDR1 and CDR2: SNHLY and FYNNEI. V was trimmed by 2 bases and J by 7 bases, leaving 8 bases between them. The length of the CDR3 is 13 residues. The CDR3 sequence: CASSERQLEKLFF. CDR3 coding DNA: TGTGCCAGCAGTGAACGGCAACTTGAAAAACTGTTTTTT. Based on the CDR3 plus reference TRBV2 and TRBJ1-4, the full variable domain is EPEVTQTPSHQVTQMGQEVILRCVPISNHLYFYWYRQILGQKVEFLVSFYNNEISEKSEIFDDQFSVERPDGSNFTLKIRSTKLEDSAMYFCASSERQLEKLFFGSGTQLSVL.

This rearrangement joins TRBV4-1 to TRBJ2-1, with D possibly being TRBD1 (5 bases). V dropped 2 bases and J dropped 5 bases, with 13 bases sitting between them. Germline assignment: CDR1 MGHRA and CDR2 YSYEKL. CDR3 size: 15 residues. The CDR3 DNA reads TGCGCCAGCAGCCAATTGAGACAGAGTAACAATGAGCAGTTCTTC. It is translated as CASSQLRQSNNEQFF.

This clonotype was observed once. This chain joins TRBV7-8 and TRBJ2-5, with 9 positions matching TRBD2. Germline V gene data show CDR1 as SGHVS and CDR2 as FQNEAQ. The CDR3 length is 16 residues. The junction had 12 bases not matched to a gene; V was cut back by 5 bases and J by 5 bases. CDR3 region: CASSIPLAGVGETQYF. The DNA of the CDR3 is TGTGCCAGCAGCATACCTTTAGCGGGAGTGGGGGAGACCCAGTACTTC.

This chain uses TRBV6-5 with TRBJ2-1; perhaps TRBD1 as D (7 bases). CDR3 length equals 15 residues. The ends were cut back, 4 bases at V and 9 bases at J, with 19 bases in the middle. Germline V lookup: CDR1 MNHEY, CDR2 SVGAGI. The CDR3 loop is CASSWGAGGTREQFF. CDR3 coding DNA: TGTGCCAGCAGTTGGGGTGCAGGGGGGACTCGTGAGCAGTTCTTC.

This chain joins TRBV7-8 and TRBJ2-1; 11 bases align to TRBD1. After removal of 2 bases from V and 7 bases from J, the junction contained 10 bases not matched to a gene. The length of the CDR3 is 17 residues. The germline CDR1 and CDR2 sequences are SGHVS and FQNEAQ. CDR3 coding DNA: TGTGCCAGCAGCTTACCGAGGGTGGGACAGGGGGGGAATGAGCAGTTCTTC. It codes for CASSLPRVGQGGNEQFF.

This sequence joins TRBV6-2 or TRBV6-3 and TRBJ1-5; perhaps TRBD1 as D (5 bases). Trimming took off 2 bases at V and 4 bases at J, with 12 bases between the two ends. The germline V gene encodes CDR1 MNHEY and CDR2 SVGEGT. CDR3 length equals 15 residues. The CDR3 loop is CASSYGAATNQPQHF. The CDR3, as DNA: TGTGCCAGCAGTTACGGGGCAGCTACGAATCAGCCCCAGCATTTT.

The gene calls are TRBV11-2 and TRBJ2-5, with 7 bases aligning to TRBD2. This CDR3 is 18 amino acids long. From germline, CDR1 is SGHAT and CDR2 FQNNGV. V lost 0 bases to trimming and J lost 4 bases; unmatched junction nucleotides: 14. The CDR3 loop is CASSLDVASGPWGETQYF. In nucleotides, the CDR3 is TGTGCCAGCAGCTTAGATGTCGCTAGCGGCCCCTGGGGAGAGACCCAGTACTTC.

This clonotype came up a few times. V is TRBV11-2 and J is TRBJ2-4; D is tentatively TRBD1 or TRBD2 (5 bases each). This CDR3 is built from 13 residues. Germline CDR1 SGHAT, CDR2 FQNNGV. Deletions cut 4 bases from V and 8 bases from J, with 12 bases between. Here the CDR3 DNA reads TGTGCCAGCAGCTGGGGGAACGGGGACATTCAGTACTTC. It is translated as CASSWGNGDIQYF.